One T cell receptor (beta chain) is described in this entry. Antigen unknown. Germline lookup yields CDR1 ENHRY and CDR2 SYGVKD. The germline V and J ends were trimmed by 0 bases and 6 bases, with 12 bases remaining between them. This CDR3 has 14 amino acids. Clones were read by immunoSEQ multiplex PCR, and TCRdb kept only the in-frame ones, dropping some. The sample has under 50,000 clones, about 76% seen once; the top ten hold approximately 22%. Mismatch repair deficiency was confirmed in all patients, by PCR or immunohistochemistry. TCRs were sequenced from three patients responding to pembrolizumab. These data come from a study of PD-1 blockade in mismatch repair-deficient tumors. Whole-study context: Enrolled about 2013-2017, patients had progressing, pretreated mismatch repair-deficient cancers of over nine types. Study findings and constraints: Tumor-resident clones, often absent from pretreatment blood, expanded after pembrolizumab and then contracted.

This chain uses TRBV10-3 with TRBJ2-7, with D possibly TRBD1 on 5 matching bases. The origin of this receptor is an adult with mismatch repair-deficient cancer. The starting material was peripheral blood, obtained 4 weeks after starting pembrolizumab. The CDR3 reads CAISESPDSGEQYF. The CDR3 DNA reads TGTGCCATCAGTGAGTCGCCCGACAGTGGCGAGCAGTACTTC.